This T cell receptor beta chain emerged from a study of blood T cell repertoires in COVID-19. V was trimmed by 2 bases and J by 8 bases, leaving 12 bases between them. The CDR3 totals 13 residues. Method: immunoSEQ multiplex PCR; TCRdb's copy keeps in-frame clones and lacks some. The sample lists fewer than 150,000 clones, 80% to 85% seen once, with about 20% in the top ten. The receptor was isolated from a man aged 25 to 40 who had recovered from COVID-19. The chain carries TRBV12-3 or TRBV12-4 and TRBJ1-2; D not certain. Input material: PBMCs or T cells enriched from blood (not recorded which). CDR3 protein: CASSLLAAEGYTF. The CDR3 DNA sequence: TGTGCCAGCAGTTTACTCGCGGCCGAGGGCTACACCTTC.